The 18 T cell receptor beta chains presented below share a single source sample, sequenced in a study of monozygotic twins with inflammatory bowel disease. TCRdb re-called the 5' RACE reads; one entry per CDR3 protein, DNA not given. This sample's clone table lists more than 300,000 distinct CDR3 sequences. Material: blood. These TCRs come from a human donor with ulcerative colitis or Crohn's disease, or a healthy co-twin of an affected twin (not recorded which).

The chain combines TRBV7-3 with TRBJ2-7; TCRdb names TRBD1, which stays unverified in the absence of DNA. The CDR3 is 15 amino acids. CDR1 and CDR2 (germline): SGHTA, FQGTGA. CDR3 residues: CASSDPGTIVYEQYF.

The CDR3 is CASSSTGETYEQYF. J is TRBJ2-7 and V is TRBV12-3 or TRBV12-4; as DNA is missing, the TRBD1 call by TCRdb cannot be tested. This CDR3 contains 14 residues.

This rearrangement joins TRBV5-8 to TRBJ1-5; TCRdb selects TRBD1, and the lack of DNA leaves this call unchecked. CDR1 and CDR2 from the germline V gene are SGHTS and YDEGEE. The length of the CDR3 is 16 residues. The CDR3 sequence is CASSWRGDRGNQPQHF.

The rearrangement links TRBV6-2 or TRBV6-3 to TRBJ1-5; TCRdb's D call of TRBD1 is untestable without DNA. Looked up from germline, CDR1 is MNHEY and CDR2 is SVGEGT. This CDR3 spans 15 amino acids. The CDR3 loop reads CASSFRQYSNQPQHF.

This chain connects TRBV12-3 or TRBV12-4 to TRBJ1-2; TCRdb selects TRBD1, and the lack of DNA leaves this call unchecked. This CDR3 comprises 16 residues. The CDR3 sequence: CASSPDRGRAPYGYTF.

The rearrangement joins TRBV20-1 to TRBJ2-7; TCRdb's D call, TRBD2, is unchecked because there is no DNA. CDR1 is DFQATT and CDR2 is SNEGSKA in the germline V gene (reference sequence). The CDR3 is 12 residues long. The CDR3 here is CSAALVTYEQYF.

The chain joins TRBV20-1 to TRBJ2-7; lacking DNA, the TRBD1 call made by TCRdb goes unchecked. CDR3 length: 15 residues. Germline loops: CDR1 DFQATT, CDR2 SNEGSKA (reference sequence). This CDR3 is CSARAWTGGGDEQYF.

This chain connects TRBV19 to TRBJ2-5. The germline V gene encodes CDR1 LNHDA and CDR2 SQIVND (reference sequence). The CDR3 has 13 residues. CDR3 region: CASKSLREETQYF.

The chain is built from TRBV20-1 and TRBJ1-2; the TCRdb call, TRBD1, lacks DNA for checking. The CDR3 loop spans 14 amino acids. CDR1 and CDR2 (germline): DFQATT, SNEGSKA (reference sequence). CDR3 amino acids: CSARSTGDHYGYTF.

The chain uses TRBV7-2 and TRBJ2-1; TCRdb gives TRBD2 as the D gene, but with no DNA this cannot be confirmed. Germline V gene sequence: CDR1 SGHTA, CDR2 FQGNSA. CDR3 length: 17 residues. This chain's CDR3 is CASSFPGLAGGYNEQFF.

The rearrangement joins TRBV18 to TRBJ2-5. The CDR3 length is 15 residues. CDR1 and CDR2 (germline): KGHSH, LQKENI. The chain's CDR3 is CASSPRVSPTETQYF.

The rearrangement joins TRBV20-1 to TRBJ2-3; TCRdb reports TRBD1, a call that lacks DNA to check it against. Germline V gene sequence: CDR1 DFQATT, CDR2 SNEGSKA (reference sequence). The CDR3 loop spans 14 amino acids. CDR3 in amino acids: CSAIARGGRDTQYF.

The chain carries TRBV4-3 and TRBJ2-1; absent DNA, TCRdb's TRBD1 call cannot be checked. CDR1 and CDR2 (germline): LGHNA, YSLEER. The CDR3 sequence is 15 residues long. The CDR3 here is CASSQGQESYNEQFF.

This CDR3 reads CASSLEAREEASPLHF. V and J are TRBV5-1 and TRBJ1-6. The CDR3 loop spans 16 amino acids. The germline V gene encodes CDR1 SGHRS and CDR2 YFSETQ.

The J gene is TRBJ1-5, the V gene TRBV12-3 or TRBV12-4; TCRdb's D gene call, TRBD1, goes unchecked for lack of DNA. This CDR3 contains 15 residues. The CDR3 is CASSPGDSYNQPQHF.

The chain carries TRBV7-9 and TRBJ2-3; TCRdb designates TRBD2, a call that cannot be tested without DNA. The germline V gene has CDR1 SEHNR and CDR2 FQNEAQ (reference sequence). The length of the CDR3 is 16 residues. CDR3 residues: CASSLAPNTGEDTQYF.

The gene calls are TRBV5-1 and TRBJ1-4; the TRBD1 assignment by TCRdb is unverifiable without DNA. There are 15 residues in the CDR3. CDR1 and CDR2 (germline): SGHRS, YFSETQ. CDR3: CASSGNRGRNEKLFF.

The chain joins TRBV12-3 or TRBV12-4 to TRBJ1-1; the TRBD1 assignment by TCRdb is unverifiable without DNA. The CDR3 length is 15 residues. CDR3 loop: CASTAGSRVNTEAFF.